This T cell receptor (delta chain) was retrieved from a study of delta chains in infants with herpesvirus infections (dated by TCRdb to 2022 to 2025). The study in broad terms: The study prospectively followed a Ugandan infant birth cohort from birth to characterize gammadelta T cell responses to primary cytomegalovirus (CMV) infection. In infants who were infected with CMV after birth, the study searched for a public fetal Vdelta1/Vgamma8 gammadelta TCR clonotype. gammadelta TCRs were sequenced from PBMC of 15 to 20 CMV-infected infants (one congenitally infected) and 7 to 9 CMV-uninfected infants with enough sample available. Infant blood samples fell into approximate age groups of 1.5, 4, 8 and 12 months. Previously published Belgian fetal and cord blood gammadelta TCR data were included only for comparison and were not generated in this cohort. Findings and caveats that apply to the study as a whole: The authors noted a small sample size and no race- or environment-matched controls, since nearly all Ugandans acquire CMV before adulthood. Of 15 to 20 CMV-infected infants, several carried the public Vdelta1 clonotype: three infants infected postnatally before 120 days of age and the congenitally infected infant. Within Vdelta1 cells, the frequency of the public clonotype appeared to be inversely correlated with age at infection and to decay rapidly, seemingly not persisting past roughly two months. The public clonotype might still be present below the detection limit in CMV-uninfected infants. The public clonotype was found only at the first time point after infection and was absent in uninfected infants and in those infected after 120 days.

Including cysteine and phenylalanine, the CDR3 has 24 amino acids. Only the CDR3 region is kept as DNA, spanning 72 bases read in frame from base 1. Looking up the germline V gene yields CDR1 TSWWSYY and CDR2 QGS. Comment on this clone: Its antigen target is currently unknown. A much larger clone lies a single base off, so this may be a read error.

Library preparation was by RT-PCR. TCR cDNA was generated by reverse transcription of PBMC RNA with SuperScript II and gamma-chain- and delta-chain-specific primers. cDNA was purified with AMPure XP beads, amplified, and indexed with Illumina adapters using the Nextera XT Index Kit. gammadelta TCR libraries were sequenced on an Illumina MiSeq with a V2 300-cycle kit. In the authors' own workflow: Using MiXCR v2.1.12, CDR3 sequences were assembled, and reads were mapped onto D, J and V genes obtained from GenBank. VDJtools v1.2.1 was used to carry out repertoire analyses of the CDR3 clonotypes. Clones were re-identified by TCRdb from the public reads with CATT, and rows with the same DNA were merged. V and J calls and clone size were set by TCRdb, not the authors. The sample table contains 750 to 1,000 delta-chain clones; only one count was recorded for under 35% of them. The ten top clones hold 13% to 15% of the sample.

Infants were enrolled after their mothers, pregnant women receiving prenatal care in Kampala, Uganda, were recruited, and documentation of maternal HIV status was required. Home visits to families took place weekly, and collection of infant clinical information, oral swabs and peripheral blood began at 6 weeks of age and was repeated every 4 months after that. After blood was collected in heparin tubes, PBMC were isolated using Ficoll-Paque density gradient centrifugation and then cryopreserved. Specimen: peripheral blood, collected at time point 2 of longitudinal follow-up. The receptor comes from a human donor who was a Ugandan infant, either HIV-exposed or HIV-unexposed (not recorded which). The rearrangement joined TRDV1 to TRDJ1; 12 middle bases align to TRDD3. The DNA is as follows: TGTGCTCTTGGGGAAATCCCCAAAACCGCACTGGGGGATACAAGTAATGTTGACACCGATAAACCCATCTTT. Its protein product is CALGEIPKTALGDTSNVDTDKPIF.